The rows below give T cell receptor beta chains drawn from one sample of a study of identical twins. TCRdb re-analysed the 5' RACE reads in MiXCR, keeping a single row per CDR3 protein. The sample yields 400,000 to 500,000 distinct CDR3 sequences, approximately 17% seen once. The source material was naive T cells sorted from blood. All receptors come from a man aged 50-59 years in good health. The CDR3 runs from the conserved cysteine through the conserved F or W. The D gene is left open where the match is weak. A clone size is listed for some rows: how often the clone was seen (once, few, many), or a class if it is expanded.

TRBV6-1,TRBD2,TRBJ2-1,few,CASRETSGNEQFF,TGTGCCAGCAGAGAGACTAGCGGGAATGAGCAGTTCTTC
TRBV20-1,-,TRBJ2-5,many,CSLGSETQYF,TGCAGCCTAGGGTCGGAGACCCAGTACTTC
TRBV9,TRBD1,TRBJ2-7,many,CASSRDSFYEQYF,TGTGCCAGCAGTAGGGACAGCTTCTACGAGCAGTACTTC
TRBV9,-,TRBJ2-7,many,CASSIRDWSHEQYF,TGTGCCAGCAGCATAAGGGACTGGAGCCACGAGCAGTACTTC
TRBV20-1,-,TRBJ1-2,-,CSATGLINYGYTF,TGCAGTGCTACGGGACTGATTAACTATGGCTACACCTTC
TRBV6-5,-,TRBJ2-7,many,CASSYPAGAYYEQYF,TGTGCCAGCAGTTACCCCGCAGGAGCCTACTACGAGCAGTACTTC
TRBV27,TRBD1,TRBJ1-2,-,CASSLERGLGFGYTF,TGTGCCAGCAGTTTAGAGAGGGGGCTCGGTTTTGGCTACACCTTC
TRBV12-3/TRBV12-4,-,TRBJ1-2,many,CASSLDINYGYTF,TGTGCCAGCAGTTTGGACATTAACTATGGCTACACCTTC
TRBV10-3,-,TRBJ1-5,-,CAISTGLHQPQHF,TGTGCCATCAGCACAGGGCTCCATCAGCCCCAGCATTTT
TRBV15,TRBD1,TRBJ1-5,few,CATSVGQGARQPQHF,TGTGCCACCAGCGTAGGACAGGGGGCTAGGCAGCCCCAGCATTTT
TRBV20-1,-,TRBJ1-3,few,CSATEHERTSFSSGNTIYF,TGCAGTGCTACGGAGCATGAAAGGACTTCCTTCAGCTCTGGAAACACCATATATTTT
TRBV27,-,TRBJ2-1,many,CASKIGTVSYNEQFF,TGTGCCAGCAAGATCGGGACGGTTTCCTACAATGAGCAGTTCTTC
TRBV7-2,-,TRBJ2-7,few,CASSPQGRIRGQYF,TGTGCCAGCAGCCCACAGGGACGTATACGGGGGCAGTACTTC
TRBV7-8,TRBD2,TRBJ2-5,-,CASSQTGLAGVRQETQYF,TGTGCCAGCAGCCAAACGGGACTAGCGGGAGTTCGCCAAGAGACCCAGTACTTC
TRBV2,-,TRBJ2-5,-,CASSEVATSGAQYF,TGTGCCAGCAGTGAAGTGGCTACTTCGGGGGCCCAGTACTTC
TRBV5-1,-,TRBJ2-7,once,CASRLQTPEGEQYF,TGCGCCAGCAGACTACAGACCCCTGAGGGCGAGCAGTACTTC
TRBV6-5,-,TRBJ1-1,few,CASSSSSPGDTEAFF,TGTGCCAGCAGCTCCTCGAGCCCAGGGGATACTGAAGCTTTCTTT
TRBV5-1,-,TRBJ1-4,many,CASSLNRADEKLFF,TGCGCCAGCAGCTTGAACAGGGCGGATGAAAAACTGTTTTTT
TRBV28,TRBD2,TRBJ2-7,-,CASSLLPGAGGEQYF,TGTGCCAGCAGTTTACTCCCGGGAGCCGGGGGGGAGCAGTACTTC
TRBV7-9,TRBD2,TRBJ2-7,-,CASSSGTSGVPYEQYF,TGTGCCAGCAGCTCCGGGACTAGCGGGGTTCCCTACGAGCAGTACTTC
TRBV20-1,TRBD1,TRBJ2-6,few,CSARGRGTGGSGANVLTF,TGCAGTGCTAGAGGGAGGGGGACAGGGGGCTCTGGGGCCAACGTCCTGACTTTC
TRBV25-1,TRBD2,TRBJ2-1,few,CASSESSGGGPYNEQFF,TGTGCCAGCAGTGAATCGTCGGGGGGGGGCCCGTACAATGAGCAGTTCTTC
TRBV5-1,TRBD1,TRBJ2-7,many,CASKRTGGYEQYF,TGCGCCAGCAAACGGACAGGGGGGTACGAGCAGTACTTC
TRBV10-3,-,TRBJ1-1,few,CAISDLGGDTEAFF,TGTGCCATCAGTGACTTGGGAGGGGACACTGAAGCTTTCTTT
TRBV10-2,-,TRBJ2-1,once,CASSDNYYNEQFF,TGCGCCAGCAGTGATAACTACTACAATGAGCAGTTCTTC
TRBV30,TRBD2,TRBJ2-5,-,CAWSVSGGRQETQYF,TGTGCCTGGAGTGTAAGCGGGGGACGGCAAGAGACCCAGTACTTC
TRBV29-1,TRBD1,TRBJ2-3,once,CSAGGDTQYF,TGCAGCGCAGGGGGAGATACGCAGTATTTT
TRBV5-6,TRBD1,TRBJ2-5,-,CASSDVTGLETQYF,TGTGCCAGCAGCGACGTGACAGGGTTGGAGACCCAGTACTTC
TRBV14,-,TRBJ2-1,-,CASSHNTGYNEQFF,TGTGCCAGCAGCCACAATACAGGGTACAATGAGCAGTTCTTC
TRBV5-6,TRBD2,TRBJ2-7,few,CASTQISGRENEQYF,TGTGCCAGCACCCAAATTAGCGGGAGGGAGAACGAGCAGTACTTC
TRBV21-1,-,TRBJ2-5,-,CASSKFPGGETQYF,TGTGCCAGCAGCAAGTTTCCTGGGGGAGAGACCCAGTACTTC
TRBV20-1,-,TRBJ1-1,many,CSATRVMNTEAFF,TGCAGTGCCACGAGGGTTATGAACACTGAAGCTTTCTTT
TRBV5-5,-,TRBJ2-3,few,CASHPTPDTQYF,TGTGCCAGCCACCCTACCCCAGATACGCAGTATTTT
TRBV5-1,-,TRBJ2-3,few,CASTSGPSTDTQYF,TGCGCCAGCACCAGCGGCCCTAGCACAGATACGCAGTATTTT
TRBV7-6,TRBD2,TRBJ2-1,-,CASSLNLAGGYVYNEQFF,TGTGCCAGCAGCTTAAACCTAGCGGGAGGATACGTATACAATGAGCAGTTCTTC
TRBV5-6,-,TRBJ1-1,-,CASSLGVSGAEAFF,TGTGCCAGCAGCTTGGGGGTCTCAGGGGCTGAAGCTTTCTTT
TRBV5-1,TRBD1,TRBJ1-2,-,CASSETGYAESYTF,TGCGCCAGCAGCGAGACAGGGTATGCGGAGAGCTACACCTTC
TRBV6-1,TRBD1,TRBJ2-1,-,CASTKDRGQDEQFF,TGTGCCAGCACCAAGGACAGGGGGCAAGATGAGCAGTTCTTC
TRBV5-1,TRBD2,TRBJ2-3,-,CASSISGSWDTQYF,TGCGCCAGCAGCATTAGCGGGAGTTGGGATACGCAGTATTTT
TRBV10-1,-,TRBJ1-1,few,CARIQGNTEAFF,TGCGCCAGGATACAGGGAAACACTGAAGCTTTCTTT